This T cell receptor (beta chain) was sequenced during a study of chemoradiotherapy in HPV16-positive cancers. Findings and limits, study-wide: The functional HPV-specific definition rests on just two HPV16-positive patients.

About this clone: Its antigen remains unknown.

Samples were taken several times over chemoradiotherapy. The V and J ends lost 10 bases and 3 bases, in that order; junction bases with no gene match: 10. Germline-derived CDR1 and CDR2 are SNHLY and FYNNEI. This CDR3 contains 15 residues. TCRdb's copy holds only in-frame clones and misses some; the assay was immunoSEQ multiplex PCR. The sample comprises about 12,000 clones, more than 75% of which are singletons, and 5% to 6% rests with the top ten. The clonotype comes from a human donor with HPV-associated anogenital cancer. This chain uses TRBV2 with TRBJ1-2; 11 bases are shared with TRBD1. The source material was blood, sampled from a patient who underwent chemoradiotherapy. This CDR3 is CATYYGQGAHYGYTF. CDR3 DNA sequence: TGTGCCACCTACTACGGACAGGGGGCTCACTATGGCTACACCTTC.